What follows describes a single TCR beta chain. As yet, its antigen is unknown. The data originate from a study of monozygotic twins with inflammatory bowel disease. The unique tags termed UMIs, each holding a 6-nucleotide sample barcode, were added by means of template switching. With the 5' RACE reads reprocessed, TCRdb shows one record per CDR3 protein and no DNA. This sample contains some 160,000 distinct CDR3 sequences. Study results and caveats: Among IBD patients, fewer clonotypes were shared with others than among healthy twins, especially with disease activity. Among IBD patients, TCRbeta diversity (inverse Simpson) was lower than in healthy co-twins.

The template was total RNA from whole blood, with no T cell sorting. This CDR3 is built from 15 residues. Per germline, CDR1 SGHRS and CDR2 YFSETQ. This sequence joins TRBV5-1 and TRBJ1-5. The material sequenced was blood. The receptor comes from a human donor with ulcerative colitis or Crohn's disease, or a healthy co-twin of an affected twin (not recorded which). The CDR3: CASRAGNSPNQPQHF.